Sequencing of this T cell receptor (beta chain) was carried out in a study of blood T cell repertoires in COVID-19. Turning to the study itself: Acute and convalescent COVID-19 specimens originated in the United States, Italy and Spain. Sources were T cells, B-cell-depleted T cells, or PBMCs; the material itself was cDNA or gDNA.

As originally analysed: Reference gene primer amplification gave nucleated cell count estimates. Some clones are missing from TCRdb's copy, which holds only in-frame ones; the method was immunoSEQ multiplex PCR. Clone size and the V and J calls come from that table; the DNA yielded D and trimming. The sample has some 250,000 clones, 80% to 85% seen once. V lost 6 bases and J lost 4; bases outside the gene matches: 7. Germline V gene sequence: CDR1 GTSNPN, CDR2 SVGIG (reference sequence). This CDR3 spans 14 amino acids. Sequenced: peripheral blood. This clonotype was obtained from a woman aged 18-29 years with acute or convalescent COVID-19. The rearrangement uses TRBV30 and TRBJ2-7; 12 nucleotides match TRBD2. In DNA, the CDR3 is TGTGCCTGCCCGACTAGCGGGAGTCAGTACGAGCAGTACTTC. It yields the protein CACPTSGSQYEQYF.